The clone carrying this TCR beta chain was counted a single time. No antigen is known for it. This sample was taken from a study of cytomegalovirus exposure and HLA in healthy donors. With 60 Vbeta and 13 Jbeta primers, the PCR was carried out. The protocol was immunoSEQ multiplex PCR, while the TCRdb copy is restricted to in-frame clones and leaves out a portion. The sample holds 140,000 or so clones, around 80% seen once. Germline CDR1 MNHEY, CDR2 SVGAGI. The length of the CDR3 is 13 residues. V was shortened by 4 bases and J by 6 bases, with 11 bases between the two germline ends. Study results and caveats: Analyses of presence and absence presupposed an approximately uniform sequencing depth across donors. Indistinguishability led to the exclusion of some V segments, TRBV6-2 and TRBV6-3 included. A few of the chains that were CMV-associated were confirmed in vitro to be specific for CMV antigens. It was shown in a later analysis that HLA-associated TCR beta chains were more clonally expanded than other, equally common chains.

The sequenced sample was PBMCs. This chain joins TRBV6-5 and TRBJ2-3; a possible D gene is TRBD1 (6 bases). The sequence was obtained from a female donor in good health and CMV-seronegative. CDR3 coding DNA: TGTGCCAGCAGTTCTCCAGGGGTGGATACGCAGTATTTT. It encodes CASSSPGVDTQYF.